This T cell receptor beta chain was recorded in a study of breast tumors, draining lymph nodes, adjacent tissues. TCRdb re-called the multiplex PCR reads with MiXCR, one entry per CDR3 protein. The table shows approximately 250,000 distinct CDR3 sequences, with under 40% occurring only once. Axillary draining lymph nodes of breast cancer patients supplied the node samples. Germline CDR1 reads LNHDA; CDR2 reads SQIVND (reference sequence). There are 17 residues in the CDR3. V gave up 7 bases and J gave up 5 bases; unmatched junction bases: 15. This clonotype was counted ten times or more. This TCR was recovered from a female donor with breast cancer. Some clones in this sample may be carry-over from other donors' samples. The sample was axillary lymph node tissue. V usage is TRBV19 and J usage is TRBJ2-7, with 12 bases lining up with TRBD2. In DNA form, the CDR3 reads TGTGCCAGTACCCCACGGCTAGCGGGAGGGCTTGGCCACGAGCAGTACTTC. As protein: CASTPRLAGGLGHEQYF.